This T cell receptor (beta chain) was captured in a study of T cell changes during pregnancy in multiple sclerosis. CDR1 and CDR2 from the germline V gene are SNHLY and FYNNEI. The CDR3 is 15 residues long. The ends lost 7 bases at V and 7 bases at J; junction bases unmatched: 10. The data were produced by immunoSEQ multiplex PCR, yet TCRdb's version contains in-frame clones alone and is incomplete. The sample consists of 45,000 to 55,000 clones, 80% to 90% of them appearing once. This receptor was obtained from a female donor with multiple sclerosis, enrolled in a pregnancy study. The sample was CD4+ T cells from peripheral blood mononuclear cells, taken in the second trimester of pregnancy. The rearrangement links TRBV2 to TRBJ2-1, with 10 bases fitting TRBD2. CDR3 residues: CASNKELAGMNEQFF. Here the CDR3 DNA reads TGTGCCAGCAATAAGGAACTAGCGGGAATGAATGAGCAGTTCTTC.